Here is one T cell receptor beta chain with its context. This record comes from a study of CD8 T cells in Susac syndrome. Sequencing of TCR beta was undertaken in CD8+ and CD4+ T cells derived from blood. Matched for age and sex, the controls were healthy donors. Per the germline V gene, CDR1 is ENHRY and CDR2 is SYGVKD. The CDR3 contains 14 residues. V was pared by 6 bases and J by 6 bases, with 6 bases of the junction left unmatched. Random hexamers primed reverse transcription of about 0.5 to 1 ug RNA. TCR beta CDR3 was amplified by immunoSEQ multiplex PCR. This amplification extended across 54 Vbeta and 13 Jbeta segments. Via MiXCR, TCRdb re-called the immunoSEQ multiplex PCR reads, giving one row per CDR3 protein. The sample lists approximately 120,000 distinct CDR3 sequences; around 95% were seen once.

The chain carries TRBV10-3 and TRBJ2-7, with TRBD2 matching over 12 bases. The sample taken for sequencing was CD4+ T cells from PBMCs. The clonotype originates from a human donor in good health. The CDR3 protein is CAISPTSGSFEQYF. CDR3 sequence (DNA): TGTGCCATCAGCCCGACTAGCGGGAGCTTCGAGCAGTACTTC.